Sequencing of this T cell receptor beta chain was carried out in a study of T cell repertoires in cytomegalovirus infection. About the research overall: As its CMV epitopes, the study selected recently identified HLA-C-restricted and well-studied HLA-B-restricted targets. Matching HLA type and CMV infection were both indicated by public TCR beta signatures.

This CDR3 is built from 13 residues. Trimming removed 8 bases from V and 3 bases from J, with 12 bases in between. Broader study findings: There were carriers of CMV plus the relevant HLA, and cumulative public TCR beta family frequency identified them. In two of eight donors, the top clonotype was HLA-C-restricted CMV-specific.

MiXCR, applied by TCRdb to the reads, yields one record per CDR3 protein. The profile shows roughly 700,000 distinct CDR3 sequences, around 32% of them singletons. About this clonotype: What it binds is not known.

This receptor was obtained from a human donor in good health (CMV status not recorded). Some clones in this sample may be carry-over from other donors' samples. The sequences come from cultured PBMCs, collected from culture after CMV antigen stimulation. The rearrangement joins TRBV12-3 or TRBV12-4 to TRBJ2-3, with D possibly being TRBD1 or TRBD2 (5 bases each). The CDR3, as DNA: TGTGCCAGCTTACATTGGGGGACAGATACGCAGTATTTT. Its translation is CASLHWGTDTQYF.